What follows are 8 T cell receptor beta chains derived from one specimen sequenced in a study of Ad26.COV2.S vaccination and SARS-CoV-2 variants. The protocol was immunoSEQ multiplex PCR, while the TCRdb copy is restricted to in-frame clones and leaves out a portion. The table records around 350,000 clones, about 92% of them present only once. Sequenced here: peripheral blood, sampled after recovery from COVID-19. Every receptor here comes from a human donor who had recovered from COVID-19.

This clone was picked up one time. V and J are TRBV15 and TRBJ2-7, with D perhaps TRBD1 or TRBD2 (5 bases each). CDR3 length: 14 residues. The V end was cut by 0 bases, the J end by 7 bases, with 13 bases between. The germline CDR1 and CDR2 sequences are LNHNV and YYDKDF (reference sequence). CDR3 residues: CATSRDWGSGEQYF. The CDR3 DNA sequence: TGTGCCACCAGCAGAGATTGGGGCTCGGGGGAGCAGTACTTC. The whole variable domain, filled in from reference TRBV15 and TRBJ2-7, reads DAMVIQNPRYQVTQFGKPVTLSCSQTLNHNVMYWYQQKSSQAPKLLFHYYDKDFNNEADTPDNFQSRRPNTSFCFLDIRSPGLGDTAMYLCATSRDWGSGEQYFGPGTRLTVT.

Only one count was recorded for this clone. J is TRBJ2-5 and V is TRBV6-6, with a tentative D call TRBD1 (6 bases). The V and J ends lost 4 bases and 2 bases respectively, with 14 bases between them. The CDR3 is 15 residues long. Germline values: CDR1 MNHNY, CDR2 SVGAGI (reference sequence). The CDR3, as DNA: TGTGCCAGCAGTTTCCACGGGACATTGCAAGAGACCCAGTACTTC. Translation: CASSFHGTLQETQYF.

This rearrangement joins TRBV15 to TRBJ2-7; unclear D gene. The CDR3 is made up of 15 amino acids. With 4 bases removed from V and 0 bases from J, the gap between germline ends came to 13 bases. Germline CDR1 LNHNV, CDR2 YYDKDF (reference sequence). The CDR3: CATSIYPPSSYEQYF. The CDR3 region has the DNA TGTGCCACCAGCATTTATCCCCCCAGCTCCTACGAGCAGTACTTC. The entire variable domain, with the rest obtained from reference TRBV15 and TRBJ2-7, is as follows: DAMVIQNPRYQVTQFGKPVTLSCSQTLNHNVMYWYQQKSSQAPKLLFHYYDKDFNNEADTPDNFQSRRPNTSFCFLDIRSPGLGDTAMYLCATSIYPPSSYEQYFGPGTRLTVT.

V usage is TRBV2 and J usage is TRBJ1-4; TRBD1 matches at 7 bases. Per the germline V gene, CDR1 is SNHLY and CDR2 is FYNNEI. V trimming: 7 bases; J trimming: 10 bases; junction bases outside the gene matches: 6. CDR3 size: 12 residues. The CDR3 loop reads CASIRQGGKLFF. The CDR3 nucleotides are TGTGCCAGCATACGACAGGGTGGAAAACTGTTTTTT.

V usage is TRBV19 and J usage is TRBJ1-1; TRBD1 agrees at 7 bases. Germline V gene data show CDR1 as LNHDA and CDR2 as SQIVND (reference sequence). The V gene end was trimmed by 6 bases and the J gene end by 2 bases; junction bases not matched to a gene: 6. The CDR3 is 14 amino acids. The CDR3 sequence is CASRMTGTNTEAFF. The CDR3 coding sequence is TGTGCCAGTAGAATGACAGGGACAAACACTGAAGCTTTCTTT. The whole variable domain, filled in from reference TRBV19 and TRBJ1-1, reads DGGITQSPKYLFRKEGQNVTLSCEQNLNHDAMYWYRQDPGQGLRLIYYSQIVNDFQKGDIAEGYSVSREKKESFPLTVTSAQKNPTAFYLCASRMTGTNTEAFFGQGTRLTVV.

The rearrangement links TRBV11-2 to TRBJ1-3; D uncertain. Trimming removed 2 bases at V and 4 bases at J, with 24 bases between. CDR1 SGHAT and CDR2 FQNNGV come from the germline V gene. The CDR3 consists of 19 residues. CDR3: CASSLMKGVNKNSGNTIYF. CDR3 sequence (DNA): TGTGCCAGCAGCTTAATGAAGGGCGTGAACAAAAACTCCGGAAACACCATATATTTT.

This chain joins TRBV11-3 and TRBJ2-1; D perhaps matches TRBD2 (7 bases). The CDR3 has 16 residues. Per germline, CDR1 SGHNT and CDR2 YENEEA. V gave up 3 bases and J gave up 7 bases, with 19 bases separating them. CDR3 sequence (DNA): TGTGCCAGCAGCTTGCGGAGTTCGGGGGGCGGGAATGAGCAGTTCTTC. Its protein is CASSLRSSGGGNEQFF.

The chain uses TRBV6-5 and TRBJ1-6; weak D call: TRBD1 (6 bases). The CDR3 has 14 residues. The V end was cut by 6 bases, the J end by 5 bases, with 11 bases between. Germline V gives CDR1 MNHEY, CDR2 SVGAGI. CDR3 in DNA: TGTGCCAGCAGCTGGGGACAAGATAATTCACCCCTCCACTTT. This sequence encodes CASSWGQDNSPLHF.